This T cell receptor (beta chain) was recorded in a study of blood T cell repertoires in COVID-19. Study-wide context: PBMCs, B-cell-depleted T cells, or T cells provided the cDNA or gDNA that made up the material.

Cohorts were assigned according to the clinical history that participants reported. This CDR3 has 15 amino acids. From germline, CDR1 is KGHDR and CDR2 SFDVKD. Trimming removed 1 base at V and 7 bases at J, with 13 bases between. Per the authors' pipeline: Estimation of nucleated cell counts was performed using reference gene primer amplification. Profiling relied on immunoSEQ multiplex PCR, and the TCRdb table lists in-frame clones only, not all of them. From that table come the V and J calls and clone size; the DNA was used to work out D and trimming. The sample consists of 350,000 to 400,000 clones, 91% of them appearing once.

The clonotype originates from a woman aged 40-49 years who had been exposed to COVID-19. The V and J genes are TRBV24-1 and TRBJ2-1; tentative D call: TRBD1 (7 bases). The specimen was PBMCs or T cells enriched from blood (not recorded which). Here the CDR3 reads CATSDLQGRKNEQFF. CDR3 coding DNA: TGTGCCACCAGTGATTTACAGGGGAGGAAAAATGAGCAGTTCTTC.